Listed here is a single T cell receptor beta chain. No antigen is known for it. Per-nucleotide qualities are absent, and no much larger clonotype sits a single base away. According to the germline V gene, CDR1 reads SGHAT and CDR2 reads FQNNGV. The germline V end is reduced by 1 base and the J end by 3 bases; junction bases left unmatched: 5. Taken from cysteine to phenylalanine, the CDR3 has 15 residues. Here the CDR3 DNA is all that survives: 45 bases in frame from base 1. The method behind the library was the immunoSEQ multiplex PCR assay. TCRdb took this table from immuneACCESS and kept in-frame rearrangements with V and J called. Such tables lack part of the clones; where checked against another copy, unresolved V genes explain under half of the gap, and the rest is unexplained. This sample is represented by under 95,000 clones; 75% to 95% of them were singletons. The ten largest clonotypes hold around 1.7% of the sample.

This sample stems from a study of T cell changes during pregnancy in multiple sclerosis (dated by TCRdb to between 2019 and 2020). The study in broad terms: In women with multiple sclerosis, the researchers looked at how the T cell repertoire shifted as pregnancy progressed.

The receptor was isolated from a female donor in good health, enrolled as a control in a pregnancy study. The material sequenced was peripheral blood, taken after pregnancy. Recombination joined TRBV11-2 with TRBJ2-5; 7 bases in between match TRBD2. The DNA sequence reads TGTGCCAGCAGCTTAGGGGGGGGGTCTGAAGAGACCCAGTACTTC. This gives the protein CASSLGGGSEETQYF.